Each of the 9 T cell receptor beta chains below was sequenced from the same sample in a study of T cells expressing NK-cell markers (dated by TCRdb to the early 2020s). The protocol used for the library was 5' RACE. Sequencing took place on an Illumina HiSeq 2000. TCRdb reprocessed the public reads and reports one entry per CDR3 protein sequence, without DNA. This sample's table has entries for over 250,000 distinct CDR3 sequences. The ten largest make up 4% to 5% of the sample. The source material was blood T cells: a sorted CD56 or NKG2C T cell subset, CD4+ or CD8+ T cells, or bulk PBMC T cells (not recorded which). The receptors come from a woman aged 18 to 75 in good health.

This rearrangement joins TRBV12-3 or TRBV12-4 to TRBJ2-3; the D call from TCRdb, TRBD2, cannot be confirmed without DNA. This CDR3 comprises 16 residues. The CDR3 protein is CASTIRLAGGPDTQYF.

V is TRBV12-3 or TRBV12-4 and J is TRBJ2-5. The CDR3 has 15 amino acids. CDR3 protein: CASSDSGQYQETQYF.

The CDR3 sequence is CASSPRARKKLFF. The gene calls are TRBV7-9 and TRBJ1-4; TCRdb calls TRBD1, which cannot be checked without DNA. Germline assignment: CDR1 SEHNR and CDR2 FQNEAQ (reference sequence). CDR3 size: 13 residues.

The rearrangement links TRBV12-3 or TRBV12-4 to TRBJ1-3; as DNA is missing, the TRBD1 call by TCRdb cannot be tested. The CDR3 totals 15 residues. This CDR3 reads CASSSRTPSGNTIYF.

V gene TRBV12-3 or TRBV12-4 combines with J gene TRBJ2-7. The CDR3 runs to 12 residues. CDR3 amino acids: CASTYGGYEQYF.

The chain combines TRBV7-2 with TRBJ1-2; the D call from TCRdb, TRBD1, cannot be confirmed without DNA. Germline CDR1 and CDR2: SGHTA and FQGNSA. The CDR3 spans 13 residues. The CDR3 here is CASSSDRDGGYTF.

The gene calls are TRBV4-1 and TRBJ2-3. CDR1 and CDR2 (germline): MGHRA, YSYEKL. The length of the CDR3 is 15 residues. CDR3 residues: CASSPGYTSTDTQYF.

The CDR3 reads CASSDGAGADTQYF. V gene TRBV6-4 combines with J gene TRBJ2-3; TCRdb selects TRBD2, and the lack of DNA leaves this call unchecked. Germline V gives CDR1 MRHNA, CDR2 SNTAGT. The CDR3 length is 14 residues.

V is TRBV29-1 and J is TRBJ2-1; the D call of TRBD2 rests on TCRdb alone, since no DNA is present to check it. Germline V gene lookup returns CDR1 SQVTM and CDR2 ANQGSEA. The CDR3 is made up of 18 amino acids. The CDR3 spells CSVGFGTSGRSSYNEQFF.